Shown below are 16 T cell receptor beta chains from a single sample sequenced in a study of CD8 T cell repertoires and HIV-1 epitope variants. TCRdb keeps only in-frame clones here, not all; method: immunoSEQ multiplex PCR. The table lists about 95,000 clones, over 70% of them singletons, with roughly 24% in the top ten. Sequencing used uncultured baseline CD8+ T cells from peripheral blood mononuclear cells (PBMCs). The receptors shown here come from a male donor with HIV.

J is TRBJ2-5 and V is TRBV30, with D possibly being TRBD1 (6 bases). The CDR3 runs to 14 residues. Deletions cut 6 bases from V and 1 base from J, with 15 bases between. CDR1 GTSNPN and CDR2 SVGIG come from the germline V gene (reference sequence). CDR3 residues: CACLDRGGQETQYF. The DNA of the CDR3 is TGTGCCTGCCTGGACAGAGGGGGCCAAGAGACCCAGTACTTC. Combining the CDR3 with reference TRBV30 and TRBJ2-5 gives the whole variable domain SQTIHQWPATLVQPVGSPLSLECTVEGTSNPNLYWYRQAAGRGLQLLFYSVGIGQISSEVPQNLSASRPQDRQFILSSKKLLLSDSGFYLCACLDRGGQETQYFGPGTRLLVL.

The chain is built from TRBV5-4 and TRBJ2-5; 12 nucleotides match TRBD2. Germline assignment: CDR1 SGHNT and CDR2 YYREEE (reference sequence). The V and J ends lost 4 bases and 1 base, in that order; junction bases with no gene match: 8. The length of the CDR3 is 17 residues. The CDR3 is CASSPHTSGGPQETQYF. The CDR3 DNA reads as TGTGCCAGCAGCCCACACACTAGCGGGGGGCCCCAAGAGACCCAGTACTTC.

This chain links TRBV6-6 with TRBJ2-7; 7 bases agree with TRBD1. The CDR3 has 16 amino acids. From germline, CDR1 is MNHNY and CDR2 SVGAGI (reference sequence). After removal of 0 bases from V and 0 bases from J, the junction contained 5 bases not matched to a gene. CDR3 loop: CASSYSAQGYSYEQYF. CDR3 coding DNA: TGTGCCAGCAGTTACTCGGCACAGGGGTACTCCTACGAGCAGTACTTC.

This chain uses TRBV4-3 with TRBJ2-2; 14 bases match TRBD2. The germline V gene has CDR1 LGHNA and CDR2 YSLEER. The CDR3 length is 19 residues. Trimming cost V 1 base and J 4 bases; bases outside gene matches: 8. This chain's CDR3 is CASSQVPPTSGGATGELFF. The CDR3 DNA sequence: TGCGCCAGCAGCCAAGTCCCCCCGACTAGCGGGGGGGCCACCGGGGAGCTGTTTTTT.

This clone appeared a few times. The chain employs TRBV5-1 and TRBJ1-1, with D unresolved. This CDR3 has 14 amino acids. Between the trimmed V and J ends, which lost 4 bases and 1 base, there was a span of 11 bases. Germline V gene data show CDR1 as SGHRS and CDR2 as YFSETQ. The CDR3 spells CASSPGPGNTEAFF. DNA for the CDR3: TGCGCCAGCAGCCCAGGCCCGGGGAACACTGAAGCTTTCTTT.

This chain joins TRBV5-1 and TRBJ2-1; possibly TRBD2 for D (6 bases). V was pared by 1 base and J by 3 bases, with 11 bases between. This CDR3 has 15 amino acids. The germline CDR1 and CDR2 sequences are SGHRS and YFSETQ. The CDR3 here is CASSLSGSDYNEQFF. The CDR3 DNA sequence: TGCGCCAGCAGCTTGTCCGGGAGTGACTACAATGAGCAGTTCTTC.

This rearrangement joins TRBV5-1 to TRBJ1-2; TRBD1 might be the D (5 bases). The CDR3 runs to 15 residues. Trimming took 0 bases from V and 0 from J, leaving 9 bases between them. The germline gives CDR1 SGHRS, CDR2 YFSETQ. The CDR3: CASSLAGATNYGYTF. CDR3 sequence (DNA): TGCGCCAGCAGCTTGGCCGGGGCGACTAACTATGGCTACACCTTC.

The V gene is TRBV5-4, the J gene TRBJ2-7; D gene uncertain. This CDR3 is 13 amino acids long. The V and J ends lost 3 bases and 4 bases respectively, with 11 bases between them. CDR1 is SGHNT, CDR2 YYREEE, per germline (reference sequence). CDR3 bases: TGTGCCAGCAGCTCCCCCGGTCGGTACGAGCAGTACTTC. It translates to CASSSPGRYEQYF.

This clone was counted between two and nine times. This chain links TRBV27 with TRBJ2-3, with 8 bases matching TRBD2. The CDR3 totals 14 residues. After removal of 5 bases from V and 4 bases from J, the junction contained 5 bases not matched to a gene. CDR1 is MNHEY and CDR2 is SMNVEV in the germline V gene (reference sequence). CDR3 amino acids: CASSILAASDTQYF. The CDR3, as DNA: TGTGCCAGCAGTATACTAGCGGCGTCAGATACGCAGTATTTT.

The gene calls are TRBV28 and TRBJ1-2, with D possibly being TRBD1 (5 bases). Germline CDR1 is MDHEN and CDR2 is SYDVKM. V lost 3 bases, J lost 4 bases, and 12 bases lay in between. There are 14 residues in the CDR3. The CDR3 spells CASSFVRRGYGYTF. DNA for the CDR3: TGTGCCAGCAGTTTTGTGAGAAGGGGCTATGGCTACACCTTC.

V gene TRBV27 combines with J gene TRBJ1-1; D may be TRBD1 (5 bases). This CDR3 comprises 13 residues. Germline V gives CDR1 MNHEY, CDR2 SMNVEV (reference sequence). V lost 3 bases and J 5 bases, leaving 10 bases between the germline ends. The DNA for the CDR3 is TGTGCCAGCAGTTTTGCCAGGGCGACTGAAGCTTTCTTT. This sequence encodes CASSFARATEAFF.

The chain employs TRBV28 and TRBJ1-5; D is undetermined. The CDR3 covers 15 residues. Trimming removed 3 bases from V and 4 bases from J, with 13 bases in between. Germline CDR1 reads MDHEN; CDR2 reads SYDVKM. The CDR3 sequence: CASSFSAGRNQPQHF. Here the CDR3 DNA reads TGTGCCAGCAGTTTCTCGGCCGGGCGAAATCAGCCCCAGCATTTT.

The chain recombines TRBV10-2 with TRBJ2-7, with TRBD2 identical over 8 bases. V shed 0 bases, J shed 4 bases, and the junction held 8 bases outside the gene matches. Germline assignment: CDR1 WSHSY and CDR2 SAAADI. The CDR3 contains 16 residues. CDR3 nucleotide sequence: TGCGCCAGCAGTGAGTCCCAGGGACTAGACCCTTACGAGCAGTACTTC. Translated, it gives CASSESQGLDPYEQYF.

V usage is TRBV30 and J usage is TRBJ2-6, with D possibly being TRBD2 (5 bases). The CDR3 is made up of 15 amino acids. Trimming took off 5 bases at V and 0 bases at J, with 11 bases between the two ends. CDR1 is GTSNPN, CDR2 SVGIG, per germline (reference sequence). CDR3 in amino acids: CAWGGRFSGANVLTF. The CDR3 bases are TGTGCCTGGGGAGGACGGTTCTCTGGGGCCAACGTCCTGACTTTC.

This chain links TRBV7-9 with TRBJ1-4, with a weak D call TRBD1 (5 bases). V was trimmed by 6 bases and J by 6 bases, leaving 20 bases between them. The CDR3 runs 16 residues. Germline V gene sequence: CDR1 SEHNR, CDR2 FQNEAQ (reference sequence). This CDR3 reads CASSPSLRGNDEKLFF. The CDR3 DNA reads as TGTGCCAGCAGTCCCTCCCTTCGGGGGAATGATGAAAAACTGTTTTTT.

J is TRBJ2-5 and V is TRBV5-6; weak D call: TRBD1 (7 bases). CDR3 length: 18 residues. Germline V CDR1 and CDR2: SGHDT, YYEEEE. V was clipped by 1 base and J by 5 bases, with 24 bases between them. The CDR3 nucleotides are TGTGCCAGCAGCTTGCTAGTTGAGGCAGGGGGAGGTGTGGAGACCCAGTACTTC. Protein product: CASSLLVEAGGGVETQYF.